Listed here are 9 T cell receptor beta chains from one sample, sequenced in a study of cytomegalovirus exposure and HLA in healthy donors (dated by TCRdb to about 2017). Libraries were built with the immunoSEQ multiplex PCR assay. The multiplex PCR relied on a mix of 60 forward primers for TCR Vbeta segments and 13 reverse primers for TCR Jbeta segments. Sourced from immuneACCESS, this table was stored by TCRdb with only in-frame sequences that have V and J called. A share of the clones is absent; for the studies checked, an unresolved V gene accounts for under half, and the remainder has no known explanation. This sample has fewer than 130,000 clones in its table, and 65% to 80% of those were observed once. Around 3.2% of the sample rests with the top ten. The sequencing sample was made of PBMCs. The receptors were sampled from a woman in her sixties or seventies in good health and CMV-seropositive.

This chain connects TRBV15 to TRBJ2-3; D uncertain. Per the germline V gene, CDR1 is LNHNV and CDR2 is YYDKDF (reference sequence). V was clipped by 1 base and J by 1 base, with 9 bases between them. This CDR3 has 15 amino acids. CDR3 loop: CATSRGPVGTDTQYF. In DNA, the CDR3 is TGTGCCACCAGCAGAGGTCCGGTGGGCACAGATACGCAGTATTTT.

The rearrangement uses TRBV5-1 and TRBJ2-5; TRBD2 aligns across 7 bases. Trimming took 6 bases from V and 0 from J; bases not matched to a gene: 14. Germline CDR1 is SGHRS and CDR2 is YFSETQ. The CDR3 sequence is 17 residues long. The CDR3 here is CASTIGSLAANQETQYF. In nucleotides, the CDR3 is TGCGCCAGCACTATAGGGTCGCTAGCGGCTAACCAAGAGACCCAGTACTTC.

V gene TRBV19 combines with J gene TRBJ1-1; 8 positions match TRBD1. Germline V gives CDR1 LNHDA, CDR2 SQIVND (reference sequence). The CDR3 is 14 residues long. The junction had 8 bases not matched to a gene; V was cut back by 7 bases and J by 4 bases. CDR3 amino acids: CASITTGATTEAFF. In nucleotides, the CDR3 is TGTGCCAGTATTACGACAGGGGCTACCACTGAAGCTTTCTTT.

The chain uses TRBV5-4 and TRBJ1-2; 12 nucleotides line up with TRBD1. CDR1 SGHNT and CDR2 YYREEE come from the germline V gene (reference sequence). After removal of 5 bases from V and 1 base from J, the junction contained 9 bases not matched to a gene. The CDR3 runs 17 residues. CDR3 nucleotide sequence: TGTGCCAGCAGTCCCGGGACAGGGGGCGCTTATAACTATGGCTACACCTTC. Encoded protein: CASSPGTGGAYNYGYTF.

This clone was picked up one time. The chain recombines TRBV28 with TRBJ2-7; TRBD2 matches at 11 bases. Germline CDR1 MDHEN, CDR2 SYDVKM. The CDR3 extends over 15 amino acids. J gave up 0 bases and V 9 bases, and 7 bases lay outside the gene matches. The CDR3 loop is CASRLAGGDSYEQYF. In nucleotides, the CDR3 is TGTGCCAGTCGATTAGCGGGAGGGGACTCCTACGAGCAGTACTTC.

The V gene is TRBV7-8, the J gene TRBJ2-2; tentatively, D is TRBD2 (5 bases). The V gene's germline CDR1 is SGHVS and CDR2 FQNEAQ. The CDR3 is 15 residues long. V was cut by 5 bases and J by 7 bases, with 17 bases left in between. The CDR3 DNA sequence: TGTGCCAGCAGCCCACTAGAACCTACGCACGGGGAGCTGTTTTTT. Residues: CASSPLEPTHGELFF.

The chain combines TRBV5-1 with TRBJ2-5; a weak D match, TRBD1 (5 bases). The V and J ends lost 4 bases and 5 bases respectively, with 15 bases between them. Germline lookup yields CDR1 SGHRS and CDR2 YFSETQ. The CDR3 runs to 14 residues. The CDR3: CASSIQGNFETQYF. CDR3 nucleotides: TGCGCCAGCAGCATTCAGGGCAACTTCGAGACCCAGTACTTC.

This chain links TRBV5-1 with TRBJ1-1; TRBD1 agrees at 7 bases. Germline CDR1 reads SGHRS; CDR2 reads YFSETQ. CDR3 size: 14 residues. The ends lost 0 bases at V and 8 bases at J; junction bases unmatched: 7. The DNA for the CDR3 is TGCGCCAGCAGCTTGGGGGGGACAGATAGAGAAGCTTTCTTT. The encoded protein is CASSLGGTDREAFF.

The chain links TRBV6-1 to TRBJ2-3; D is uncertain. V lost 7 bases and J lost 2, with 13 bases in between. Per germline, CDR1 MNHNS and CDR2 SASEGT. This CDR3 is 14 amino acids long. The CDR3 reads CASKATHDTDTQYF. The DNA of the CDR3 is TGTGCCAGCAAGGCGACTCATGACACAGATACGCAGTATTTT.